Listed below are T cell receptor beta chains from one sample, sequenced in a study of shared clonotypes between healthy human individuals. Libraries were prepared by immunoSEQ multiplex PCR; TCRdb keeps only in-frame clonotypes and omits some of them. The sample holds about 2,500,000 clones, approximately 90% seen once. Sequencing was performed on naive CD4+ T cells sorted from blood. The receptors come from a man younger than 35 in good health. CDR3s include the opening cysteine and the closing phenylalanine or tryptophan. Fields, in order: J gene, V gene, D gene, CDR3 length, clone size, CDR3 protein, CDR3 DNA. The D gene is left open where the match is weak. Expanded clones are given a class, and other clones once, few, many or no size at all.

TRBJ2-1 TRBV28 TRBD2 16 NA CASSPPGLAGVGEQFF TGTGCCAGCAGTCCCCCTGGACTAGCGGGGGTTGGGGAGCAGTTCTTC
TRBJ1-2 TRBV15 NA 13 NA CATSRGGGGGYTF TGTGCCACCAGCAGAGGAGGGGGAGGTGGCTACACCTTC
TRBJ1-2 TRBV5-1 NA 13 NA CASSQGPEVVYTF TGCGCCAGCAGCCAGGGCCCCGAGGTGGTCTACACCTTC
TRBJ2-7 TRBV9 NA 16 once CASSAVAGQGLREQYF TGTGCCAGCAGCGCCGTGGCGGGACAAGGGCTTCGCGAGCAGTACTTC
TRBJ1-5 TRBV19 TRBD1 16 NA CASRANRGGSNQPQHF TGTGCCAGTAGGGCCAACAGGGGGGGAAGCAATCAGCCCCAGCATTTT
TRBJ1-5 TRBV7-8 NA 15 NA CASSFGTSKDQPQHF TGTGCCAGCAGCTTTGGGACTTCCAAGGATCAGCCCCAGCATTTT
TRBJ2-4 TRBV5-1 NA 16 NA CASSLDSETAKNIQYF TGCGCCAGCAGCTTGGACAGTGAAACGGCCAAAAACATTCAGTACTTC
TRBJ1-2 TRBV2 TRBD1 15 NA CASSELGQGFYGYTF TGTGCCAGCAGTGAATTGGGACAGGGGTTCTATGGCTACACCTTC
TRBJ1-4 TRBV5-1 TRBD1 14 NA CASSLTGAGEKLFF TGCGCCAGCAGCTTGACAGGGGCGGGCGAAAAACTGTTTTTT
TRBJ2-7 TRBV29-1 TRBD2 13 NA CSVTSGVLGGQYF TGCAGCGTCACTAGCGGGGTACTCGGGGGGCAGTACTTC
TRBJ2-3 TRBV5-1 TRBD2 15 NA CASSNSGGLGDTQYF TGCGCCAGCAGCAATAGCGGGGGGCTGGGAGATACGCAGTATTTT
TRBJ1-6 TRBV11-2 NA 14 NA CASSPGPNNSPLHF TGTGCCAGCAGCCCAGGCCCTAATAATTCACCCCTCCACTTT
TRBJ2-7 TRBV5-4 NA 12 few CASSSWAGEQYF TGTGCCAGCAGCTCTTGGGCCGGCGAGCAGTACTTC
TRBJ2-7 TRBV7-2 TRBD1 15 NA CASSLGTGATYEQYF TGTGCCAGCAGCTTGGGGACAGGGGCGACCTACGAGCAGTACTTC
TRBJ1-2 TRBV19 NA 12 NA CASSGNSWGYTF TGTGCCAGTAGTGGGAATTCATGGGGCTACACCTTC
TRBJ2-1 TRBV5-1 NA 13 once CASSLESYNEQFF TGCGCCAGCAGCTTGGAGAGTTACAATGAGCAGTTCTTC
TRBJ2-7 TRBV18 TRBD2 15 NA CASSSERGSSYEQYF TGTGCCAGCTCATCGGAGCGGGGGAGCTCCTACGAGCAGTACTTC
TRBJ2-5 TRBV5-1 TRBD2 17 NA CASSLAGSGGARETQYF TGCGCCAGCAGCTTGGCCGGTAGCGGGGGGGCCCGAGAGACCCAGTACTTC
TRBJ2-1 TRBV10-3 NA 13 NA CAISEMATGEQFF TGTGCCATCAGTGAGATGGCTACGGGTGAGCAGTTCTTC
TRBJ2-5 TRBV2 NA 13 NA CASSAYRVETQYF TGTGCCAGCAGCGCCTACAGGGTCGAGACCCAGTACTTC
TRBJ1-6 TRBV7-9 NA 15 NA CASSLALGLNSPLHF TGTGCCAGCAGCTTAGCGCTGGGGTTGAATTCACCCCTCCACTTT
TRBJ1-6 TRBV4-1 NA 17 once CASSQVELASYNSPLHF TGCGCCAGCAGCCAAGTCGAACTGGCTTCCTATAATTCACCCCTCCACTTT
TRBJ1-6 TRBV30 NA 11 NA CAWGYNSPLHF TGTGCCTGGGGGTATAATTCACCCCTCCACTTT
TRBJ2-7 TRBV11-2 NA 16 NA CASSRRGERVSYEQYF TGTGCCAGCAGCCGCCGCGGGGAGCGGGTCTCCTACGAGCAGTACTTC
TRBJ2-7 TRBV7-2 NA 15 NA CASSLASGESYEQYF TGTGCCAGCAGCTTAGCCTCGGGAGAATCTTACGAGCAGTACTTC
TRBJ1-2 TRBV30 NA 14 NA CAWSVTVTNYGYTF TGTGCCTGGAGTGTGACGGTAACTAACTATGGCTACACCTTC
TRBJ2-7 TRBV2 TRBD1 14 NA CASNRDRGSYEQYF TGTGCCAGCAACCGGGACAGGGGTTCCTACGAGCAGTACTTC
TRBJ2-7 TRBV30 NA 12 NA CAWRGLTYEQYF TGTGCCTGGCGGGGATTAACCTACGAGCAGTACTTC
TRBJ2-7 TRBV27 NA 14 NA CASRGTLVSYEQYF TGTGCCAGCAGGGGGACATTGGTCTCCTACGAGCAGTACTTC
TRBJ1-2 TRBV19 TRBD1 15 NA CASSLGGAFSYGYTF TGTGCCAGTAGCCTAGGGGGCGCTTTTTCCTATGGCTACACCTTC
TRBJ1-3 TRBV28 TRBD1 17 once CASSPPGTGRHGNTIYF TGTGCCAGCAGTCCCCCAGGGACAGGGAGACACGGAAACACCATATATTTT
TRBJ2-7 TRBV6-1 NA 15 NA CASSGRESGVYEQYF TGTGCCAGCAGCGGCAGGGAAAGTGGAGTCTACGAGCAGTACTTC
TRBJ2-2 TRBV5-1 NA 13 NA CASGIQNTGELFF TGCGCCAGCGGTATACAGAACACCGGGGAGCTGTTTTTT
TRBJ2-7 TRBV5-1 NA 8 NA CASSQGGF TGCGCCAGCAGCCAAGGAGGCTTC
TRBJ2-1 TRBV2 TRBD1 12 NA CASRTGAREQFF TGTGCCAGCAGAACAGGGGCAAGGGAGCAGTTCTTC
TRBJ1-2 TRBV7-2 NA 13 NA CASSLAETRGYTF TGTGCCAGCAGCTTAGCCGAGACCAGGGGCTACACCTTC
TRBJ2-7 TRBV5-1 NA 13 NA CASSSRTSLEQYF TGCGCCAGCAGCTCGCGGACCTCATTGGAGCAGTACTTC
TRBJ2-6 TRBV6-5 NA 15 NA CASSYSSSGANVLTF TGTGCCAGCAGTTACTCGAGTTCTGGGGCCAACGTCCTGACTTTC
TRBJ1-5 TRBV28 NA 15 few CASSPDGGRNQPQHF TGTGCCAGCAGTCCAGACGGGGGACGGAATCAGCCCCAGCATTTT
TRBJ1-3 TRBV5-1 NA 15 NA CASSLGGNPGNTIYF TGCGCCAGCAGCTTAGGAGGGAATCCTGGAAACACCATATATTTT
TRBJ2-5 TRBV6-5 TRBD2 14 NA CASSTSGLQETQYF TGTGCCAGCAGCACTAGCGGGTTACAAGAGACCCAGTACTTC
TRBJ2-1 TRBV4-3 NA 14 NA CASSQEAVDNEQFF TGCGCCAGCAGCCAAGAGGCCGTAGACAATGAGCAGTTCTTC
TRBJ2-1 TRBV19 NA 13 NA CASSTSGGYEQFF TGTGCCAGTAGTACCTCCGGCGGGTATGAGCAGTTCTTC
TRBJ2-3 TRBV5-1 NA 15 NA CASSLEARLADTQYF TGCGCCAGCAGCTTGGAAGCTAGATTGGCAGATACGCAGTATTTT
TRBJ2-1 TRBV28 NA 15 NA CASSLVGGWYNEQFF TGTGCCAGCAGTTTAGTGGGGGGCTGGTACAATGAGCAGTTCTTC